This T cell receptor beta chain was recorded in a study of T-cell reconstitution after alpha-beta-depleted transplantation in children. Molecular barcoding with unique molecular identifiers was used for the TCRbeta library. Via MiXCR, TCRdb re-called the PCR reads, giving one row per CDR3 protein. The data contain roughly 160,000 distinct CDR3 sequences, around 10% of them singletons. Many counts were recorded for this clonotype. V was trimmed by 2 bases and J by 5 bases, leaving 15 bases between them. The germline V gene has CDR1 MNHEY and CDR2 SMNVEV (reference sequence). CDR3 length: 16 amino acids.

This receptor was obtained from a boy younger than 10 with acute myeloid leukemia, due to receive a stem cell transplant. The gene calls are TRBV27 and TRBJ2-2; possibly TRBD1 for D (5 bases). Here the sequenced sample was PBMCs, taken before TCRalphabeta/CD19-depleted stem cell transplant. The CDR3 coding sequence is TGTGCCAGCAGTTTAATCTCCAGGGCGAGGACCGGGGAGCTGTTTTTT. Translating gives CASSLISRARTGELFF.